This TCR beta chain was sequenced during a study of blood T cell repertoires in COVID-19. Study in general: Samples taken during acute and convalescent COVID-19 were collected in the United States, Italy and Spain.

Measured with immunoSEQ multiplex PCR; TCRdb has only the in-frame clones, and not every one. The sample contains 150,000 to 200,000 clones, about nine tenths of which appear only once. This CDR3 region has 17 residues. Germline V CDR1 and CDR2: MNHEY, SMNVEV (reference sequence). Unmatched junction bases numbered 9, after V lost 2 bases and J lost 1 base. Input material: peripheral blood. This receptor was identified in a man in his 70s with acute or convalescent COVID-19. The chain links TRBV27 to TRBJ2-7; the match to TRBD1 covers 9 bases. The CDR3 spells CASSLTGQGINSYEQYF. The CDR3 DNA is TGTGCCAGCAGTTTAACGGGACAGGGCATAAATTCCTACGAGCAGTACTTC.